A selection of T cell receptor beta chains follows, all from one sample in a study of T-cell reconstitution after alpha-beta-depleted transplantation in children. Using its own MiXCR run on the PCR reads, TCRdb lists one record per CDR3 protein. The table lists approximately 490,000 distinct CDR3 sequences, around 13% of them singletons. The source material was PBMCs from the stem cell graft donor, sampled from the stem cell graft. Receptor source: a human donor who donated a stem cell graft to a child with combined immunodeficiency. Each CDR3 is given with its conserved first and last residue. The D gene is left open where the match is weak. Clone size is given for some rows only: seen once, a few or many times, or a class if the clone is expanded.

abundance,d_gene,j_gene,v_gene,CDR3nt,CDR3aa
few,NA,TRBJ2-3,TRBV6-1,TGTGCCAGCGACAGTTGGAGCACAGATACGCAGTATTTT,CASDSWSTDTQYF
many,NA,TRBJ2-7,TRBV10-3,TGTGCCATCGGAGAACGGTTTAAGCAGTACTTC,CAIGERFKQYF
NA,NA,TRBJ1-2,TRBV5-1,TGCGCCAGCAGCGGCGGGGGGGCCCCAGATAACTATGGCTACACCTTC,CASSGGGAPDNYGYTF
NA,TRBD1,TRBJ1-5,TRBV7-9,TGTGCCAGCAGCGAACTAACAGGGGTGCCTCAGCCCCAGCATTTT,CASSELTGVPQPQHF
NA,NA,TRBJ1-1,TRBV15,TGTGCCACCAGCAATTTCTACACTGAAGCTTTCTTT,CATSNFYTEAFF
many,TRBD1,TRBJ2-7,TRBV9,TGTGCCAGCAGCCCCAGGGACAGGGCCTACGAGCAGTACTTC,CASSPRDRAYEQYF
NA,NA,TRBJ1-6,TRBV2,TGTGCCAGCGGCGAACTCAGTTCCTATAATTCACCCCTCCACTTT,CASGELSSYNSPLHF
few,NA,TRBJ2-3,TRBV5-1,TGCGCCAGCAGGAGGGGGGGCTCAAGAGATACGCAGTATTTT,CASRRGGSRDTQYF
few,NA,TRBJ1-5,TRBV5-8,TGTGCCAGCAGCTTGGTTTTGGGATATAGCAATCAGCCCCAGCATTTT,CASSLVLGYSNQPQHF
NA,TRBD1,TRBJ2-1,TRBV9,TGTGCCAGCAGCCCGGCGGGACAGGGTTACAATGAGCAGTTCTTC,CASSPAGQGYNEQFF
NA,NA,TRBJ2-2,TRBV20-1,TGCAGTGCTAGAGAGGGGTACGGGGGCACCGGGGAGCTGTTTTTT,CSAREGYGGTGELFF
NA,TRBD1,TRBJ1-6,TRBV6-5,TGTGCCAGCAGTTACTCAGGGGGCTTTTCACCCCTCCACTTT,CASSYSGGFSPLHF
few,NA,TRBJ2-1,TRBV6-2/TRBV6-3,TGTGCCAGCAGTCGCCTTACTCGCAATGAGCAGTTCTTC,CASSRLTRNEQFF
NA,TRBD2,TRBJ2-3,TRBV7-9,TGTGCCAGCAGCGGTACACTCTCTAGCGGGAGTAAGGATACGCAGTATTTT,CASSGTLSSGSKDTQYF
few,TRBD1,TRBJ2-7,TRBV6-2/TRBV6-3,TGTGCCAGCAGCCAGACAGGGACCTACGAGCAGTACTTC,CASSQTGTYEQYF
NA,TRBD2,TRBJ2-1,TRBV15,TGTGCCACCCGAACTACTAGCGGGGGGTTCAATGAGCAGTTCTTC,CATRTTSGGFNEQFF
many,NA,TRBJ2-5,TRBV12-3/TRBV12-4,TGTGCCAGCAGTTTTGCGGAGGGGGAGACCCAGTACTTC,CASSFAEGETQYF
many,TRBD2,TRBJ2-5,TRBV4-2,TGTGCCAGCGGTTCTAGCGGGGGAGATGCGGAGACCCAGTACTTC,CASGSSGGDAETQYF
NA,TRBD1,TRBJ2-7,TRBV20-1,TGCAGTGCTAGAGATATCGGGACAGGGGACCCCTACGAGCAGTACTTC,CSARDIGTGDPYEQYF
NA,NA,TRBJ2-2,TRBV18,TGTGCCAGCTCACCCTCCGGGACTGGGAACACCGGGGAGCTGTTTTTT,CASSPSGTGNTGELFF
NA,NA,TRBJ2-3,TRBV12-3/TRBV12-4,TGTGCCAGCAGTTTGGACGGGCGTAAGGAAGACACAGATACGCAGTATTTT,CASSLDGRKEDTDTQYF
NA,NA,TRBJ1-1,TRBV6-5,TGTGCCAGCACCTCATGGACGGAAAACACTGAAGCTTTCTTT,CASTSWTENTEAFF
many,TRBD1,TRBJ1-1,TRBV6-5,TGTGCCAGCAGTTTAGGGGGCTGGAGGACTGAAGCTTTCTTT,CASSLGGWRTEAFF